These 14 T cell receptor beta chains originate from one sample sequenced in a study of glioma-infiltrating T cells. TCR alpha and beta CDR3 regions were amplified from RNA using iRepertoire nested multiplex PCR. TCRdb re-called the multiplex PCR reads with MiXCR, one entry per CDR3 protein. The sample gives fewer than 55,000 distinct CDR3 sequences, approximately 20% of which show up once; 5% to 8% is in the top ten. Material: glioma tissue, nonneoplastic brain tissue, or PBMCs (not recorded which). The receptors stem from a human donor with low-grade glioma or glioblastoma, undergoing nonglioma brain surgery, or in good health (not recorded which).

Points on this clonotype: This sequence may be a read error, since a much larger clone differs from it by one base. V is TRBV7-2 and J is TRBJ1-1; D may be TRBD1 (6 bases). The germline V gene encodes CDR1 SGHTA and CDR2 FQGNSA. The length of the CDR3 is 13 residues. Written as DNA, the CDR3 is TGTGCCAGCAGCGGAGGGGGGAACACTGGAGCTTTCTTT. The encoded protein is CASSGGGNTGAFF.

Note on this clonotype: An end of the junction does not agree with germline; a read error may underlie this. This sequence joins TRBV12-3 or TRBV12-4 and TRBJ2-5; D is unresolved. This CDR3 is built from 14 residues. CDR3 sequence reads: CANSSQTSQETQYF. Written as DNA, the CDR3 is TGTGCCAACAGTTCCCAGACTTCCCAAGAGACCCAGTACTTC.

The genes are TRBV3-1 and TRBJ2-3; 13 bases align to TRBD2. Looked up from germline, CDR1 is LGHDT and CDR2 is YNNKEL (reference sequence). Trimming cost V 2 bases and J 3 bases; bases outside gene matches: 8. This CDR3 contains 18 residues. The chain's CDR3 is CASSQFLGLAGPTDTQYF. DNA for the CDR3: TGTGCCAGCAGCCAATTCTTGGGACTAGCGGGGCCAACAGATACGCAGTATTTT.

This clonotype was recorded at least ten times. The chain joins TRBV2 to TRBJ1-1; D ambiguous. CDR1 is SNHLY and CDR2 is FYNNEI in the germline V gene. V lost 8 bases, J lost 3 bases, and 19 bases lay in between. This CDR3 comprises 15 residues. The CDR3 reads CASHHTATRDTEAFF. The CDR3 DNA follows: TGTGCCAGCCACCATACGGCCACCCGGGACACTGAAGCTTTCTTT.

This clonotype was found many times. The chain links TRBV24-1 to TRBJ1-2; 9 bases are a match to TRBD1. The CDR3 spans 13 residues. V trimming: 4 bases; J trimming: 7 bases; junction bases outside the gene matches: 3. CDR1 and CDR2 (germline): KGHDR, SFDVKD. CDR3 nucleotide sequence: TGTGCCACCAGTGACCCGGACAGGGGTGGCTACACCTTC. This sequence encodes CATSDPDRGGYTF.

This clonotype was recorded many times. The CDR3 nucleotides are TGTGCCAGCAGTTACGTGGGCCAGGGAATCAATGAGCAGTTCTTC. This encodes CASSYVGQGINEQFF. The chain uses TRBV6-6 and TRBJ2-1, with D possibly being TRBD1 (5 bases). V was trimmed by 2 bases and J by 6 bases, leaving 14 bases between them. CDR1 and CDR2 (germline): MNHNY, SVGAGI (reference sequence). This CDR3 comprises 15 residues.

This clonotype showed up many times. The CDR3 end shows no conserved phenylalanine or tryptophan, and so a read error is likely. Because the CDR3's place on the DNA is in doubt, the DNA is left out and the CDR3 is given as listed by TCRdb. The rearrangement joins TRBV20-1 to TRBJ2-1; no DNA check was done on the table's D call, TRBD1. The CDR3 is 12 residues long, counting both termini. The germline gives CDR1 DFQATT, CDR2 SNEGSKA (reference sequence). CDR3 region: CSARSIRGTTVG.

This clonotype has at least ten counts. This chain links TRBV20-1 with TRBJ2-7; D is possibly TRBD2 (6 bases). Trimming pared 3 bases from V and 3 bases from J, leaving 9 bases between. From germline, CDR1 is DFQATT and CDR2 SNEGSKA (reference sequence). This CDR3 comprises 12 residues. The CDR3 DNA reads as TGCAGTGCTAGGCGGCGGGACTACGAGCAGTACTTC. Protein sequence: CSARRRDYEQYF.

This clonotype has at least ten counts. The V gene is TRBV20-1, the J gene TRBJ2-3, with a possible D match to TRBD2 (6 bases). The CDR3 is 14 residues long. Germline CDR1 DFQATT, CDR2 SNEGSKA (reference sequence). Trimming left V 6 bases short and J 3 bases short, with 16 bases between. CDR3 protein: CSAPTGGRTDTQYF. CDR3 DNA: TGCAGTGCACCAACCGGGGGAAGGACAGATACGCAGTATTTT.

This clonotype was found many times. The J gene is TRBJ1-1, the V gene TRBV12-3 or TRBV12-4; D might be TRBD1 (6 bases). The CDR3 has 14 residues. Deletions cut 2 bases from V and 9 bases from J, with 16 bases between. The CDR3, as DNA: TGTGCCAGCAGTTTAAGAGGAAGGGGGGAACAAGCTTTCTTT. It yields the protein CASSLRGRGEQAFF.

Notes on this clonotype: This may be a read error, as it is one base from a much larger clone. In nucleotides, the CDR3 is TGCGCCAGCAGCCCCATGTTTCAGGGTAGCGGGATTCTAGAGACCCAGTACTTC. Encoded protein: CASSPMFQGSGILETQYF. The rearrangement links TRBV4-1 to TRBJ2-5; 8 positions match TRBD2. The trim removed 4 bases at V and 4 bases at J, leaving 17 bases unmatched. Germline loops: CDR1 MGHRA, CDR2 YSYEKL. The CDR3 runs to 18 residues.

As regards this clonotype: A much larger clone sits a single nucleotide away, making a read error possible. The chain uses TRBV11-3 and TRBJ1-1; possible D gene TRBD1, 6 bases. The germline CDR1 and CDR2 sequences are SGHNT and YENEEA. There are 13 residues in the CDR3. V lost 8 bases and J lost 2, with 12 bases in between. CDR3 region: CASGTGNNTEAFF. DNA for the CDR3: TGTGCCAGCGGAACAGGGAATAACACTGAAGCTTTCTTT.

In its sample, this clonotype was seen many times. In DNA, the CDR3 is TGTGCCAGCAGTCCGCCCGGAGCCAAAAACATTCAGTACTTC. As protein: CASSPPGAKNIQYF. The chain combines TRBV6-1 with TRBJ2-4; no reliable D call. Germline loops: CDR1 MNHNS, CDR2 SASEGT. The CDR3 runs to 14 residues. Trimming left V 5 bases short and J 0 bases short, with 8 bases between.

As to this clonotype: One junction end disagrees with the germline gene, perhaps due to a read error. V gene TRBV2 combines with J gene TRBJ1-4, with D unresolved. Germline loops: CDR1 SNHLY, CDR2 FYNNEI. The CDR3 consists of 14 residues. The CDR3 is CASSVISTNEKLFF. CDR3 coding DNA: TGTGCCAGCAGCGTAATTTCAACTAATGAGAAACTGTTTTTT.